A selection of T cell receptor beta chains follows, all from one sample in a study of blood T cell repertoires in COVID-19. Only in-frame clones appear in the TCRdb table, and some are missing; sequencing was by immunoSEQ multiplex PCR. This repertoire shows 30,000 to 40,000 clones, over 75% found once; its top ten account for 30% to 35%. The sequenced material came from peripheral blood. The receptors were sampled from a man aged 70 or older with active COVID-19. CDR3s include the opening cysteine and the closing phenylalanine or tryptophan. D genes are given only for firm matches. Size is stated for part of the rows, as once, few or many counts, or as a class when the clone is expanded.

DNA: TGCAGTGCTAGTGTTGGGGCGGGAGGCAATCAGCCCCAGCATTTT
CDR3: CSASVGAGGNQPQHF
size: NA
J: TRBJ1-5
V: TRBV20-1
D: NA
length: 15

DNA: TGTGCCAGCAGCCCCGGGACTAGCGGGATCGATCCGGAGCAGTACTTC
CDR3: CASSPGTSGIDPEQYF
size: NA
J: TRBJ2-7
V: TRBV7-2
D: TRBD2
length: 16

DNA: TGTGCCAGCAACCGAGGTGGTGGGGGGAACGTCCTGACTTTC
CDR3: CASNRGGGGNVLTF
size: NA
J: TRBJ2-6
V: TRBV6-5
D: NA
length: 14

DNA: TGTGCCAGCTCATCAGGGTTTAGGGAAAAACTGTTTTTT
CDR3: CASSSGFREKLFF
size: NA
J: TRBJ1-4
V: TRBV18
D: NA
length: 13

DNA: TGTGCCAGCAGTTACCTAGCGGGGTATTACAATGAGCAGTTCTTC
CDR3: CASSYLAGYYNEQFF
size: NA
J: TRBJ2-1
V: TRBV6-2/TRBV6-3
D: TRBD2
length: 15

DNA: TGTGCCAGCTCACCAGTGGCTAGCGGGGCCTACGAGCAGTACTTC
CDR3: CASSPVASGAYEQYF
size: NA
J: TRBJ2-7
V: TRBV18
D: TRBD2
length: 15

DNA: TGTGCCAGCAGCCATCGCCGGGACAGGGGCACTGAAGCTTTCTTT
CDR3: CASSHRRDRGTEAFF
size: NA
J: TRBJ1-1
V: TRBV14
D: TRBD1
length: 15

DNA: TGTGCCAGCAGTCGGGGATACGAGCAGTACTTC
CDR3: CASSRGYEQYF
size: NA
J: TRBJ2-7
V: TRBV5-5
D: NA
length: 11

DNA: TGTGCCAGCAGCTTAGCGGGGATTAACTACAATGAGCAGTTCTTC
CDR3: CASSLAGINYNEQFF
size: NA
J: TRBJ2-1
V: TRBV4-2
D: TRBD2
length: 15

DNA: TGTGCCAGCAGTTTACTGGCCAGAAGAACAGATACGCAGTATTTT
CDR3: CASSLLARRTDTQYF
size: NA
J: TRBJ2-3
V: TRBV28
D: NA
length: 15

DNA: TGTGCCAGTAGTACCAGCCGGACAGGGTCCGACCAAGAGACCCAGTACTTC
CDR3: CASSTSRTGSDQETQYF
size: NA
J: TRBJ2-5
V: TRBV19
D: TRBD1
length: 17

DNA: TGTGCCAGCTCACCGGCGACAGGGAACTGGGAGACCCAGTACTTC
CDR3: CASSPATGNWETQYF
size: NA
J: TRBJ2-5
V: TRBV18
D: TRBD1
length: 15

DNA: TGTGCCTGGAGTGTACTTGGGACTAGCGGCACCGGGGAGCTGTTTTTT
CDR3: CAWSVLGTSGTGELFF
size: once
J: TRBJ2-2
V: TRBV30
D: TRBD2
length: 16

DNA: TGTGCCAGCTCACCACCGGCGACTGCGAGGAACACTGAAGCTTTCTTT
CDR3: CASSPPATARNTEAFF
size: NA
J: TRBJ1-1
V: TRBV18
D: NA
length: 16

DNA: TGTGCCAGCAGCCTAACCGGAGGGCTGAGGACCGGGGAGCTGTTTTTT
CDR3: CASSLTGGLRTGELFF
size: NA
J: TRBJ2-2
V: TRBV7-8
D: NA
length: 16

DNA: TGTGCTAGTGGTTCCAGTCTCTCCGGGGAGCTGTTTTTT
CDR3: CASGSSLSGELFF
size: NA
J: TRBJ2-2
V: TRBV12-5
D: NA
length: 13

DNA: TGCGCCAGCAGCTTCACGAGCGCGGGCCGGCTAATTGATGAGCAGTTCTTC
CDR3: CASSFTSAGRLIDEQFF
size: once
J: TRBJ2-1
V: TRBV5-1
D: NA
length: 17

DNA: TGCGCCAGCAGCCAAGATTGGTTCCCCTCGGTCGGGAGTGATACCGGGGAGCTGTTTTTT
CDR3: CASSQDWFPSVGSDTGELFF
size: few
J: TRBJ2-2
V: TRBV4-3
D: NA
length: 20

DNA: TGTGCCAGCAGACACAGGGGGTCCTACAATGAGCAGTTCTTC
CDR3: CASRHRGSYNEQFF
size: NA
J: TRBJ2-1
V: TRBV3-1/TRBV3-2
D: TRBD1
length: 14

DNA: TGTGCCAGCAGCAGTAGCGGGGGTACAGATACGCAGTATTTT
CDR3: CASSSSGGTDTQYF
size: NA
J: TRBJ2-3
V: TRBV9
D: TRBD2
length: 14

DNA: TGCGCCAGCAGCCCACTAGCGACGAGCACAGATACGCAGTATTTT
CDR3: CASSPLATSTDTQYF
size: NA
J: TRBJ2-3
V: TRBV5-1
D: TRBD2
length: 15

DNA: TGTGCCAGTAGCAGACTAGCGGGGGGGAATGAGCAGTTCTTC
CDR3: CASSRLAGGNEQFF
size: NA
J: TRBJ2-1
V: TRBV19
D: TRBD2
length: 14

DNA: TGTGCCAGCAGCGCCAACTACGAGCAGTACTTC
CDR3: CASSANYEQYF
size: NA
J: TRBJ2-7
V: TRBV9
D: NA
length: 11

DNA: TGCGCCAGCAGCCCCGGGGAAGCCTACTGGGATTCACCCCTCCACTTT
CDR3: CASSPGEAYWDSPLHF
size: NA
J: TRBJ1-6
V: TRBV5-1
D: NA
length: 16

DNA: TGCGCCAGCAGCTTGGTGGCTAGCGGGATGGGGGTGACGAATACGCAGTATTTT
CDR3: CASSLVASGMGVTNTQYF
size: NA
J: TRBJ2-3
V: TRBV5-1
D: TRBD2
length: 18

DNA: TGTGCCAGCAGCCGAATCACGAGCACCGCTATGAACACTGAAGCTTTCTTT
CDR3: CASSRITSTAMNTEAFF
size: NA
J: TRBJ1-1
V: TRBV4-2
D: NA
length: 17

DNA: TGCGCCAGCAGCCAGGAAGACTCACCAGACACAGATACGCAGTATTTT
CDR3: CASSQEDSPDTDTQYF
size: few
J: TRBJ2-3
V: TRBV4-1
D: NA
length: 16

DNA: TGTGCCACCAGTGATTCGGGACAGGGACCAGATACGCAGTATTTT
CDR3: CATSDSGQGPDTQYF
size: NA
J: TRBJ2-3
V: TRBV24-1
D: TRBD1
length: 15

DNA: TGCAGCGTTGAACTAGCGGGAGGGTACTTCTACGAGCAGTACTTC
CDR3: CSVELAGGYFYEQYF
size: NA
J: TRBJ2-7
V: TRBV29-1
D: TRBD2
length: 15

DNA: TGTGCCAGCAGCCCAACACCGGGACAGGGTAGTAACGACTACAATGAGCAGTTCTTC
CDR3: CASSPTPGQGSNDYNEQFF
size: NA
J: TRBJ2-1
V: TRBV7-9
D: TRBD1
length: 19

DNA: TGTGCCAGCAGCTTAACGGGAGGCCAATTGAGCTCCTACGAGCAGTACTTC
CDR3: CASSLTGGQLSSYEQYF
size: NA
J: TRBJ2-7
V: TRBV7-2
D: TRBD2
length: 17

DNA: TGTGCCAGCAGCCAAGCGGGAGCAGATACGCAGTATTTT
CDR3: CASSQAGADTQYF
size: NA
J: TRBJ2-3
V: TRBV3-1/TRBV3-2
D: NA
length: 13

DNA: TGTGCCAGCAGCTTAGTTGGGACAGGAAACAATGAGCAGTTCTTC
CDR3: CASSLVGTGNNEQFF
size: once
J: TRBJ2-1
V: TRBV7-8
D: TRBD1
length: 15

DNA: TGTGCCAGCAGCTCAGGGCTGAATGAGCAGTTCTTC
CDR3: CASSSGLNEQFF
size: NA
J: TRBJ2-1
V: TRBV5-4
D: NA
length: 12

DNA: TGTGCCAGCAGTCCCGGAGGGACAGGGCGGAATGAGCAGTTCTTC
CDR3: CASSPGGTGRNEQFF
size: NA
J: TRBJ2-1
V: TRBV28
D: TRBD1
length: 15

DNA: TGTGCCAGCAGCGTAGGAACTAGCGGGGGCGGGACCCAGTACTTC
CDR3: CASSVGTSGGGTQYF
size: NA
J: TRBJ2-5
V: TRBV9
D: TRBD2
length: 15

DNA: TGTGCCAGCAGCCTAGGACAGGGAGTTAACTATGGCTACACCTTC
CDR3: CASSLGQGVNYGYTF
size: NA
J: TRBJ1-2
V: TRBV6-6
D: TRBD1
length: 15

DNA: TGTGCCAGCACCCTGTCGAGGGCATATAATGAAAAACTGTTTTTT
CDR3: CASTLSRAYNEKLFF
size: NA
J: TRBJ1-4
V: TRBV6-5
D: NA
length: 15

DNA: TGTGCCAGCAGCGTCGAGGTCTCACCGCAAGAGACCCAGTACTTC
CDR3: CASSVEVSPQETQYF
size: once
J: TRBJ2-5
V: TRBV9
D: NA
length: 15

DNA: TGTGCCAGCAGCAATATCAGGGCCCAAGAGACCCAGTACTTC
CDR3: CASSNIRAQETQYF
size: NA
J: TRBJ2-5
V: TRBV21-1
D: NA
length: 14

DNA: TGTGCCAGCAGCCAGGTTGGGACAGGGAGTTCCTACAATGAGCAGTTCTTC
CDR3: CASSQVGTGSSYNEQFF
size: NA
J: TRBJ2-1
V: TRBV4-2
D: TRBD1
length: 17

DNA: TGTGCCAGCTCCCCCATACCCCCTAGCGGGAGTAACAATGAGCAGTTCTTC
CDR3: CASSPIPPSGSNNEQFF
size: few
J: TRBJ2-1
V: TRBV18
D: TRBD2
length: 17